This TCR beta chain was profiled in a study of CXCR3-negative and CXCR3-positive naive CD8 T cells. Whole-study context: Sequencing gave roughly 130 million TRB reads overall, about 1.5 +/- 0.3 million per library. Study outcomes and limitations: In naive cells, CXCR3-negative and CXCR3-positive subsets had similar TRBV-TRBJ usage; memory cells differed. Comparison of naive subsets found surface CD5 to be comparable, and TCR strength was inferred on the basis of TRB CDR3 properties.

Points on this clonotype: Its target is unknown.

cDNA libraries for TRB were generated by 5' RACE incorporating UMI labels. For each CDR3 protein, TCRdb gives one entry from its re-call of the 5' RACE reads, without DNA. Its listing shows 23,000 or so distinct CDR3 sequences. Sequenced: naive CXCR3- CD8+ T cells from blood. Sample subset: CD45RO-CCR7+CD27+CD95- naive CD8+ T cells lacking CXCR3 (TNR3-). This TCR was recovered from a human donor in good health. Some clones in this sample may be carry-over from other donors' samples.

CDR3 residues: CSAPIKPPNYGYTF. The V and J genes are TRBV20-1 and TRBJ1-2; TCRdb proposes TRBD1, but this gene call is untestable without DNA. This CDR3 region has 14 residues. Germline values: CDR1 DFQATT, CDR2 SNEGSKA (reference sequence).